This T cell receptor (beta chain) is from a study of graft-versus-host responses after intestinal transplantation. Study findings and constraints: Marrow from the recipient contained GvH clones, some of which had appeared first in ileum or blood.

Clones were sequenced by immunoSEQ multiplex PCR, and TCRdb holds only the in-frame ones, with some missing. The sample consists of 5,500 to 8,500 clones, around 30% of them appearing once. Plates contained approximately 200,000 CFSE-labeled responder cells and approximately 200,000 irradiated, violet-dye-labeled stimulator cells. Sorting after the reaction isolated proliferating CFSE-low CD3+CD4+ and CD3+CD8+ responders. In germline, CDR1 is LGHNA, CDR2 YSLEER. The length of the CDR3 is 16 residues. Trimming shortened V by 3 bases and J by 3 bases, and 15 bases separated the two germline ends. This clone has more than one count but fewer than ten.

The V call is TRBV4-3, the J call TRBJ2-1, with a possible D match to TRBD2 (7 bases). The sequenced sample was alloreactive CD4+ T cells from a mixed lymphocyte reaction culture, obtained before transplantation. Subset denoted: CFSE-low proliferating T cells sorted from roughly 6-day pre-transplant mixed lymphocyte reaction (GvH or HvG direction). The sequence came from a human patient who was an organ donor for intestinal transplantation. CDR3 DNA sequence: TGCGCCAGCAGCCACCGGGGGGCGGGAGACTACAATGAGCAGTTCTTC. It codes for CASSHRGAGDYNEQFF.